This is a list of T cell receptor beta chains from one sample in a study of OX40 agonist ivuxolimab in advanced cancers. Here immunoSEQ multiplex PCR was the method, and the copy in TCRdb shows in-frame clones only, minus some. Among some 90,000 clones listed, roughly 84% were seen once. This specimen was CD4+ or CD8+ T cells sorted from blood, taken in a trial of the OX40 agonist ivuxolimab. These receptors all stem from an adult with an advanced solid tumor such as melanoma, head and neck, liver or kidney cancer. The conserved cysteine and the conserved F or W are not part of the CDR3 here. Fields, in order: J gene, V gene, CDR3 protein.

j_gene: TRBJ2-7; v_gene: TRBV11-2; CDR3aa: ASSLDLAREQY
j_gene: TRBJ1-4; v_gene: TRBV25-1; CDR3aa: ASSALGQGLVGEKLF
j_gene: TRBJ2-5; v_gene: TRBV5-4; CDR3aa: ASSSGTSERETQY
j_gene: TRBJ2-1; v_gene: TRBV14; CDR3aa: ASSQEVGTAGNEQF
j_gene: TRBJ2-1; v_gene: TRBV5-1; CDR3aa: ASSLAVSGAAEQF
j_gene: TRBJ2-2; v_gene: TRBV7-9; CDR3aa: AWRTQETNTGELF
j_gene: TRBJ2-3; v_gene: TRBV11-2; CDR3aa: ASSFQAGTKTDTQY
j_gene: TRBJ2-7; v_gene: TRBV27; CDR3aa: ASSLSRGEQY
j_gene: TRBJ2-2; v_gene: TRBV7-7; CDR3aa: ASSLGLAGGLNTGELF
j_gene: TRBJ1-2; v_gene: TRBV5-1; CDR3aa: ASSLVEGAGGYT
j_gene: TRBJ1-1; v_gene: TRBV19; CDR3aa: ASSIERWGVAF
j_gene: TRBJ1-5; v_gene: TRBV6-5; CDR3aa: ASRVGGDAQPQH
j_gene: TRBJ1-6; v_gene: TRBV4-1; CDR3aa: ASSQEPVGGTVLNSPLH
j_gene: TRBJ1-1; v_gene: TRBV18; CDR3aa: ASSPGGAMNTEAF
j_gene: TRBJ1-1; v_gene: TRBV7-2; CDR3aa: ASLRSRKDTEAF
j_gene: TRBJ2-3; v_gene: TRBV6-1; CDR3aa: ASSEQGRADTQY
j_gene: TRBJ2-7; v_gene: TRBV5-4; CDR3aa: ASSLGTYEQY
j_gene: TRBJ2-1; v_gene: TRBV18; CDR3aa: ASSPTPSYNEQF
j_gene: TRBJ2-6; v_gene: TRBV6-4; CDR3aa: ASRQDSGANVLT
j_gene: TRBJ2-1; v_gene: TRBV11-2; CDR3aa: ASSPGGVYNEQF
j_gene: TRBJ2-7; v_gene: TRBV15; CDR3aa: ATSREGPRGDEQY
j_gene: TRBJ2-1; v_gene: TRBV11-2; CDR3aa: ASSLVGTISYNEQF
j_gene: TRBJ1-1; v_gene: TRBV7-2; CDR3aa: ASSLVWDRGEAF
j_gene: TRBJ2-7; v_gene: TRBV5-1; CDR3aa: ASSSSKWDRAYEQY
j_gene: TRBJ1-3; v_gene: TRBV30; CDR3aa: AWSLSGNTIY
j_gene: TRBJ2-7; v_gene: TRBV2; CDR3aa: ASRGQGALTYEQY
j_gene: TRBJ1-5; v_gene: TRBV2; CDR3aa: ASRRGQGNQPQH
j_gene: TRBJ2-5; v_gene: TRBV30; CDR3aa: AWSVTGETQY
j_gene: TRBJ2-5; v_gene: TRBV6-5; CDR3aa: ASGDRVGETQY
j_gene: TRBJ1-5; v_gene: TRBV7-2; CDR3aa: ASSLAGGGLEPQH
j_gene: TRBJ1-5; v_gene: TRBV18; CDR3aa: ASSPGGRGQPQH
j_gene: TRBJ1-1; v_gene: TRBV6-5; CDR3aa: ASRQGVNTEAF
j_gene: TRBJ1-2; v_gene: TRBV4-1; CDR3aa: ASSQAGERRGYT
j_gene: TRBJ1-1; v_gene: TRBV21-1; CDR3aa: ARNSQPDTEAF
j_gene: TRBJ1-1; v_gene: TRBV7-6; CDR3aa: ASSPTTGNTEAF
j_gene: TRBJ2-3; v_gene: TRBV4-2; CDR3aa: ASSQTQGAGTDTQY
j_gene: TRBJ1-3; v_gene: TRBV11-2; CDR3aa: ASSLRGWAGGDSRNTIY
j_gene: TRBJ2-5; v_gene: TRBV7-3; CDR3aa: ASSQAGGKQETQY
j_gene: TRBJ1-2; v_gene: TRBV10-3; CDR3aa: AITDLRDSYGYT
j_gene: TRBJ2-7; v_gene: TRBV5-6; CDR3aa: ASSRTSGGYEQY
j_gene: TRBJ2-1; v_gene: TRBV2; CDR3aa: ASSEAPRGRNNEQF
j_gene: TRBJ1-6; v_gene: TRBV27; CDR3aa: ASSYRSNNSPLH